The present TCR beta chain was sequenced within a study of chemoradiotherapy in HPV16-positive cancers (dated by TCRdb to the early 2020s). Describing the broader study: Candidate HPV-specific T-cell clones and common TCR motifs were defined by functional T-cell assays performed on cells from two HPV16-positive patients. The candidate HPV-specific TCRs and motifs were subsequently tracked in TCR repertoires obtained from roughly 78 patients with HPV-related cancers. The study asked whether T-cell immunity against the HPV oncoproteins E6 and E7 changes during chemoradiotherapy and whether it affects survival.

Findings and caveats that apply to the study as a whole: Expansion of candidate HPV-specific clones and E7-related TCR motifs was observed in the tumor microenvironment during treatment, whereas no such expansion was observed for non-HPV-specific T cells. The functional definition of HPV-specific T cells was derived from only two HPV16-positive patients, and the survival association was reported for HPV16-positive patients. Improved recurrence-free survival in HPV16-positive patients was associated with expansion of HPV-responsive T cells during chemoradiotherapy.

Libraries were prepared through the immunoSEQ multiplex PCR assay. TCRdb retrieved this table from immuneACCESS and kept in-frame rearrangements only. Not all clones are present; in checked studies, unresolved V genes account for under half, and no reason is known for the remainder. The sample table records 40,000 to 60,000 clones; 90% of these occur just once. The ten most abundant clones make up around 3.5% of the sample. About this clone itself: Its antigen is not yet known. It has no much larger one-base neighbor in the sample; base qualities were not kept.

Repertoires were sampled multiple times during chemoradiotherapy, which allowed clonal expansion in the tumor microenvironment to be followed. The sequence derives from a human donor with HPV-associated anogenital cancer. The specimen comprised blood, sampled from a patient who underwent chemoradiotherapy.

The nucleotide sequence reads as follows: TGTGCCAGCAGCCCTGATAGCGGGGGGGCCGGGGATGAGCAGTTCTTC. This encodes CASSPDSGGAGDEQFF. The rearranged chain carries TRBV16 and TRBJ2-1; 11 nucleotides in the junction match TRBD2. Ends trimmed: V by 4 bases, J by 8 bases; bases unmatched to a gene: 10. The cysteine opens and the phenylalanine closes a CDR3 of 16 amino acids. The entry retains the CDR3 DNA only, 48 bases that are in frame from base 1. According to the germline V gene, CDR1 reads KGHSY and CDR2 reads FQNENV.